These 24 T cell receptor beta chains originate from one sample sequenced in a study of blood T cells in healthy people across ages. PCR was performed a second time for about 7 to 11 cycles using a sample-barcoded 5' primer and a J-beta primer mix. One entry per CDR3 protein, called by TCRdb with MiXCR from the 5' RACE reads. This table holds about 800,000 distinct CDR3 sequences, nearly 60% found once. Sequencing was carried out using blood. The receptors originated from a man between 25 and 39 years old in good health.

The genes are TRBV6-5 and TRBJ1-2, with TRBD1 as a possible D gene (5 bases). CDR3 size: 16 residues. The germline gives CDR1 MNHEY, CDR2 SVGAGI. The V end lost 4 bases, the J end lost 1 base, and 16 bases lay between the germline ends. The CDR3 DNA reads TGTGCCAGCAGTTTAGAGGGGAGGGTCCATAACTATGGCTACACCTTC. This gives the protein CASSLEGRVHNYGYTF.

V usage is TRBV28 and J usage is TRBJ2-7; 12 nucleotides agree with TRBD2. Unmatched junction bases numbered 15, after V lost 8 bases and J lost 7 bases. The length of the CDR3 is 16 residues. Germline V gives CDR1 MDHEN, CDR2 SYDVKM. Written as DNA, the CDR3 is TGTGCCAGCTTCTCTAGCGGGAGGGCCGATTCCCATGAGCAGTACTTC. This gives the protein CASFSSGRADSHEQYF.

The CDR3 coding sequence is TGCGCCAGCAGCTTGGAAGGCAGTTTTAGCAATCAGCCCCAGCATTTT. Translated, it gives CASSLEGSFSNQPQHF. V gene TRBV5-1 combines with J gene TRBJ1-5; D not resolved. CDR1 is SGHRS, CDR2 YFSETQ, per germline. V lost 0 bases and J lost 0, with 10 bases in between. The CDR3 spans 16 residues.

This chain joins TRBV2 and TRBJ2-7; 11 bases are shared with TRBD2. The J call may not be correct, given that the DNA end is closer to TRBJ2-4. The CDR3 length is 16 residues. Germline V gene lookup returns CDR1 SNHLY and CDR2 FYNNEI. The CDR3 is CASSGATSGGEDIQYF. In DNA, the CDR3 is TGTGCCAGCAGTGGTGCTACTAGCGGGGGTGAGGACATTCAGTACTTC.

This clonotype has a handful of counts. The chain joins TRBV6-2 or TRBV6-3 to TRBJ2-7, with 12 bases identical to TRBD2. Per the germline V gene, CDR1 is MNHEY and CDR2 is SVGEGT. This CDR3 is 14 amino acids long. The V segment lost 7 bases and the J segment 3 bases; nucleotides outside the gene matches: 4. This chain's CDR3 is CASKSTSGSYEQYF. The CDR3 DNA reads as TGTGCCAGCAAGTCGACTAGCGGGAGCTACGAGCAGTACTTC.

Remarks on this clonotype: A read error is possible here, since a much larger clone lies one base away. This chain uses TRBV20-1 with TRBJ2-4, with 15 bases aligning to TRBD2. The J call may be in error: the DNA end matches TRBJ2-7 better. Germline values: CDR1 DFQATT, CDR2 SNEGSKA (reference sequence). CDR3 size: 15 residues. In DNA form, the CDR3 reads TGCAGTGCTAGCGGGACTAGCGGGAGGTTTGCCGAGCAGTACTTC. As protein: CSASGTSGRFAEQYF.

In this sample, this clonotype turned up a few times. CDR3 in amino acids: CSARDRGRGFSTNYNEQFF. CDR3 in DNA: TGCAGTGCTAGAGACAGGGGTAGGGGGTTCTCAACTAATTACAATGAGCAGTTCTTC. The J gene is TRBJ2-1, the V gene TRBV20-1; D perhaps matches TRBD1 (6 bases). The CDR3 is made up of 19 amino acids. The V end was cut by 0 bases, the J end by 4 bases, with 25 bases between. Germline CDR1 reads DFQATT; CDR2 reads SNEGSKA (reference sequence).

The J gene is TRBJ2-7, the V gene TRBV27; tentative D call: TRBD1 (6 bases). V was clipped by 5 bases and J by 3 bases, with 14 bases between them. CDR3 length: 14 amino acids. Germline CDR1 MNHEY, CDR2 SMNVEV (reference sequence). CDR3 sequence: CASSRTGFGYEQYF. The DNA for the CDR3 is TGTGCCAGCAGTCGAACAGGGTTCGGCTACGAGCAGTACTTC.

The CDR3 nucleotides read TGTGCCAGCGGGGGGACAGAGAGCACAGATACGCAGTATTTT. Translating it yields CASGGTESTDTQYF. The chain carries TRBV27 and TRBJ2-3; D perhaps matches TRBD1 (7 bases). This CDR3 contains 14 residues. Trimming took 8 bases from V and 0 from J, leaving 12 bases between them. CDR1 MNHEY and CDR2 SMNVEV come from the germline V gene (reference sequence).

This chain links TRBV20-1 with TRBJ2-1; 9 nucleotides match TRBD2. The CDR3 spans 15 residues. The V segment lost 6 bases and the J segment 4 bases; nucleotides outside the gene matches: 10. From germline, CDR1 is DFQATT and CDR2 SNEGSKA (reference sequence). The CDR3 region has the DNA TGCAGTGCCTACACCGGGACTAGCTTGTACAATGAGCAGTTCTTC. This translates into CSAYTGTSLYNEQFF.

V gene TRBV13 combines with J gene TRBJ2-7; 9 bases are a match to TRBD2. CDR1 and CDR2 (germline): PRHDT, FYEKMQ (reference sequence). V was pared by 3 bases and J by 7 bases, with 13 bases of the junction left unmatched. The CDR3 contains 16 residues. This CDR3 is CASSFAAGGPFVEQYF. The CDR3 coding sequence is TGTGCCAGCAGCTTCGCGGCGGGAGGGCCCTTTGTGGAGCAGTACTTC.

The chain employs TRBV20-1 and TRBJ2-7; a possible D gene is TRBD1 (6 bases). This CDR3 comprises 11 residues. Germline assignment: CDR1 DFQATT and CDR2 SNEGSKA (reference sequence). The V and J ends lost 6 bases and 8 bases respectively, with 14 bases between them. The CDR3 DNA follows: TGCAGTGCCCGCAGGGACATAAAGCAGTACTTC. It yields the protein CSARRDIKQYF.

The CDR3 here is CSAPGSTNYGYTF. The CDR3 DNA sequence: TGCAGTGCTCCGGGCAGTACTAACTATGGCTACACCTTC. The chain has TRBV20-1 and TRBJ1-2; D not resolved. Germline V gene sequence: CDR1 DFQATT, CDR2 SNEGSKA (reference sequence). There are 13 residues in the CDR3. Trimming removed 5 bases from V and 0 bases from J, with 10 bases in between.

This clonotype has a handful of counts. J is TRBJ2-2 and V is TRBV28; D gene unclear. The germline gives CDR1 MDHEN, CDR2 SYDVKM. Trimming removed 8 bases from V and 5 bases from J, with 18 bases in between. The CDR3 is made up of 15 amino acids. CDR3 nucleotide sequence: TGTGCCAGCTACAATCCAACTATCTCGACCGGGGAGCTGTTTTTT. Amino acids: CASYNPTISTGELFF. Drawing the rest from reference TRBV28 and TRBJ2-2, the complete variable domain is DVKVTQSSRYLVKRTGEKVFLECVQDMDHENMFWYRQDPGLGLRLIYFSYDVKMKEKGDIPEGYSVSREKKERFSLILESASTNQTSMYLCASYNPTISTGELFFGEGSRLTVL.

The J gene is TRBJ2-1, the V gene TRBV24-1, with TRBD1 identical over 10 bases. This CDR3 contains 15 residues. Germline-derived CDR1 and CDR2 are KGHDR and SFDVKD. J gave up 5 bases and V 4 bases, and 4 bases lay outside the gene matches. CDR3 in DNA: TGTGCCACCAGTGAGACGGGACAGGGGAACAATGAGCAGTTCTTC. Translating gives CATSETGQGNNEQFF.

CDR3 bases: TGTGCCAGCAGACCTCACCTTAGCGGATGGGAGCAGTTCTTC. Translating it yields CASRPHLSGWEQFF. The V and J genes are TRBV6-2 or TRBV6-3 and TRBJ2-1, with a possible D match to TRBD2 (6 bases). The CDR3 consists of 14 residues. Trimming pared 6 bases from V and 10 bases from J, leaving 19 bases between. Germline-derived CDR1 and CDR2 are MNHEY and SVGEGT.

This clonotype turned up a few times. The rearrangement joins TRBV7-2 to TRBJ2-1, with no clear D. V lost 4 bases to trimming and J lost 5 bases, with 15 bases between them. CDR1 and CDR2 (germline): SGHTA, FQGNSA. CDR3 length equals 15 residues. CDR3 in DNA: TGTGCCAGCAGCTCCCCCGGGTCTTTCGACAATGAGCAGTTCTTC. Translation gives CASSSPGSFDNEQFF.

The chain couples TRBV14 to TRBJ2-7; a possible D gene is TRBD1 (5 bases). Germline values: CDR1 SGHDN, CDR2 FVKESK. This CDR3 region has 16 residues. V was shortened by 1 base and J by 3 bases, with 16 bases between the two germline ends. CDR3 protein: CASSQGRQGLIYEQYF. Here the CDR3 DNA reads TGTGCCAGCAGCCAAGGACGGCAGGGCTTAATCTACGAGCAGTACTTC.

The rearrangement uses TRBV9 and TRBJ2-5; either TRBD1 or TRBD2 may supply D (6 bases each). Trimming cost V 3 bases and J 0 bases, with 15 bases left between them. Germline V gene sequence: CDR1 SGDLS, CDR2 YYNGEE. The CDR3 has 16 residues. CDR3: CASSGLGGGYQETQYF. In DNA, the CDR3 is TGTGCCAGCAGCGGGTTGGGGGGCGGGTACCAAGAGACCCAGTACTTC.

The chain employs TRBV25-1 and TRBJ1-4; no clear D gene. Germline CDR1 is MGHDK and CDR2 is SYGVNS. The CDR3 contains 14 residues. V was clipped by 0 bases and J by 8 bases, with 10 bases between them. This CDR3 reads CASSEYQAVEKLFF. CDR3 nucleotides: TGTGCCAGCAGTGAATATCAAGCGGTCGAAAAACTGTTTTTT.

This clonotype was counted between two and nine times. The rearrangement uses TRBV28 and TRBJ1-1, with D perhaps TRBD1 (5 bases). Trimming cost V 3 bases and J 5 bases, with 7 bases left between them. CDR1 is MDHEN, CDR2 SYDVKM, per germline. This CDR3 comprises 12 residues. CDR3 amino acids: CASSFEGTEAFF. The CDR3 DNA follows: TGTGCCAGCAGTTTTGAGGGGACTGAAGCTTTCTTT.

There are a few counts of this clonotype. V usage is TRBV11-2 and J usage is TRBJ1-4; unclear D gene. This CDR3 contains 15 residues. The V gene lost 6 bases and the J gene lost 8 bases, with 19 bases spanning the gap. CDR1 is SGHAT, CDR2 FQNNGV, per germline. The CDR3 reads CASRLSGILREKLFF. The CDR3 region has the DNA TGTGCCAGCAGACTTTCAGGAATTCTCCGGGAAAAACTGTTTTTT. The variable domain in full, with the rest retrieved from reference TRBV11-2 and TRBJ1-4, is EAGVAQSPRYKIIEKRQSVAFWCNPISGHATLYWYQQILGQGPKLLIQFQNNGVVDDSQLPKDRFSAERLKGVDSTLKIQPAKLEDSAVYLCASRLSGILREKLFFGSGTQLSVL.

The chain uses TRBV29-1 and TRBJ2-7; D not resolved. The end of the DNA is better explained by TRBJ2-5, so the J call may be wrong. The CDR3 has 13 amino acids. Germline CDR1 reads SQVTM; CDR2 reads ANQGSEA. CDR3 bases: TGCAGCGTTGATCCCCTTGAATCGTGGACCCAGTACTTC. This gives the protein CSVDPLESWTQYF.

This sequence joins TRBV7-9 and TRBJ1-2; D gene unclear. This CDR3 contains 15 residues. Germline V lookup: CDR1 SEHNR, CDR2 FQNEAQ (reference sequence). Trimming left V 8 bases short and J 0 bases short, with 16 bases between. The CDR3 sequence: CASGLSGLANYGYTF. The CDR3 DNA reads TGTGCCAGCGGCCTCTCGGGCTTAGCTAACTATGGCTACACCTTC.